What follows describes a single T cell receptor beta chain. What it binds is not known. The sample is drawn from a study of T cell responses to AZD1222 COVID-19 vaccine. General study findings and limits: Baseline serology detected seropositivity in only six AZD1222 recipients.

Trimming stripped 1 base from V and 7 bases from J, with 14 bases between. Germline V gene sequence: CDR1 SGHDT, CDR2 YYEEEE. The CDR3 contains 15 residues. Produced via immunoSEQ multiplex PCR; TCRdb's table is partial and in-frame only. The data show about 160,000 clones, with around 94% seen just once and roughly 1.2% held by the top ten. This chain links TRBV5-6 with TRBJ2-2; D is possibly TRBD2 (5 bases). The clonotype originates from an adult in good health. The sample in question was peripheral blood, obtained on day 0 of AZD1222 vaccination. CDR3 loop: CASSLQWTWGGELFF. The DNA of the CDR3 is TGTGCCAGCAGCTTGCAGTGGACTTGGGGCGGGGAGCTGTTTTTT.